Below, one TCR beta chain is given with its context. Its antigen is undetermined. These data originate in a study of cytomegalovirus exposure and HLA in healthy donors. Study-level points and caveats: DRB1 had the most TCR associations and HLA-C the fewest, a later analysis found, with rates varying by HLA locus. A few CMV-associated chains were confirmed in vitro to be specific for CMV antigens. The authors listed 150 to 200 TCR beta chains as cytomegalovirus-associated. One variant, a missense change in DCLRE1C, was linked in a later analysis to TCR beta V- and J-gene trimming.

The CDR3 has 17 residues. V gave up 3 bases and J gave up 2 bases; unmatched junction bases: 11. Germline V gives CDR1 LGHNA, CDR2 YNFKEQ. The study ran its PCR with 60 Vbeta and 13 Jbeta primers. Clones were sequenced by immunoSEQ multiplex PCR, and TCRdb holds only the in-frame ones, with some missing. This table has 160,000 or so clones, approximately 79% appearing once. This sequence was found in a man aged 40-50 years in good health and CMV-seronegative. This chain links TRBV4-2 with TRBJ2-3; 7 bases fit TRBD2. The sequencing input was PBMCs. CDR3: CASSHPQKTSFTDTQYF. The CDR3, as DNA: TGTGCCAGCAGCCACCCCCAGAAGACTAGCTTCACAGATACGCAGTATTTT.